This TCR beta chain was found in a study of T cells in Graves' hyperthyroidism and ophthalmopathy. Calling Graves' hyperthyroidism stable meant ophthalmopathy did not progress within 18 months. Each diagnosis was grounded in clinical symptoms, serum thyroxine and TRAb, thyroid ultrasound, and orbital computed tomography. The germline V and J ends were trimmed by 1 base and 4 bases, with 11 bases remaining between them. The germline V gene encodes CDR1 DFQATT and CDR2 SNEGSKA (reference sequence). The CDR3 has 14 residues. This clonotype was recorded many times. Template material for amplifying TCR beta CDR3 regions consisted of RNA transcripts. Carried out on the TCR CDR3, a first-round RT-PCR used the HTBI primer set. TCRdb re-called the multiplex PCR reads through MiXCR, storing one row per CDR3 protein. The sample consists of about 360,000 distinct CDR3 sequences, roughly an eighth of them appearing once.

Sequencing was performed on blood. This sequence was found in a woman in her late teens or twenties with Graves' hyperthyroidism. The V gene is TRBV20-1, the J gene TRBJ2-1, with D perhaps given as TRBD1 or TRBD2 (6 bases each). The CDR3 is CSARVEGGYNEQFF. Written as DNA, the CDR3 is TGCAGTGCTAGAGTAGAAGGGGGGTACAATGAGCAGTTCTTC.